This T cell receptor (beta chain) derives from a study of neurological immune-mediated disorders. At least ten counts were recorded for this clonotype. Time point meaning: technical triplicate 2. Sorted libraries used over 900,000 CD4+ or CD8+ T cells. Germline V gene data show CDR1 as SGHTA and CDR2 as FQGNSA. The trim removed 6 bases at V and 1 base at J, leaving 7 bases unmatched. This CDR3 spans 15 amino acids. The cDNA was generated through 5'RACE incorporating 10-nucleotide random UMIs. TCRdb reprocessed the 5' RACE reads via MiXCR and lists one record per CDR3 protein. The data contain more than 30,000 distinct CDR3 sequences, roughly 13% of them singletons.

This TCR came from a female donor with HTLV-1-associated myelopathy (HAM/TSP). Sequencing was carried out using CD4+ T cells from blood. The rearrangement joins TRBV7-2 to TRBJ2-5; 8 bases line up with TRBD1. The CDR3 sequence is CASSPRTGRQETQYF. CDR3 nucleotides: TGTGCCAGCAGTCCCCGGACAGGGCGCCAAGAGACCCAGTACTTC.